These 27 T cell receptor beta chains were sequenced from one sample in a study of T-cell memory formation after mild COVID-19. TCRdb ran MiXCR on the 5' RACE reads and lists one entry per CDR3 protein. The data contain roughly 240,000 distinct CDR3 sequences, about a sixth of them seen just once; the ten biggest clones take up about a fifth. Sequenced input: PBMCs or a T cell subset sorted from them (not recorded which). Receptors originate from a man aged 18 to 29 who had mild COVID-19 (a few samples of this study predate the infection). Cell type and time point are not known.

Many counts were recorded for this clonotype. The CDR3 DNA follows: TGTGCCAGCAGCCCGTTTGGATATGGGGGGAACAATGAGCAGTTCTTC. Encoded protein: CASSPFGYGGNNEQFF. J is TRBJ2-1 and V is TRBV7-3; possible D gene TRBD2, 6 bases. V lost 5 bases, J lost 5 bases, and 19 bases lay in between. This CDR3 contains 16 residues. The germline CDR1 and CDR2 sequences are SGHTA and FQGTGA.

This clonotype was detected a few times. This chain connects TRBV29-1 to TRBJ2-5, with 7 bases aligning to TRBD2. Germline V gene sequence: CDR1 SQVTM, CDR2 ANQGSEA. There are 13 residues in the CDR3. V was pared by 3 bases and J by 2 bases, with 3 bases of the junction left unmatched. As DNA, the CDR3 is TGCAGCGTTGAGAGAGCGGGGCAAGAGACCCAGTACTTC. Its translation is CSVERAGQETQYF.

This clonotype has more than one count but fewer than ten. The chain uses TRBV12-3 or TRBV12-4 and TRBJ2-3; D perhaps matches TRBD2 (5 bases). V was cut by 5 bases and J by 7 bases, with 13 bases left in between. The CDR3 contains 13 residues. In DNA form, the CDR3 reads TGTGCCAGCAGTCTCCTCCTAGCTCATACGCAGTATTTT. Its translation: CASSLLLAHTQYF.

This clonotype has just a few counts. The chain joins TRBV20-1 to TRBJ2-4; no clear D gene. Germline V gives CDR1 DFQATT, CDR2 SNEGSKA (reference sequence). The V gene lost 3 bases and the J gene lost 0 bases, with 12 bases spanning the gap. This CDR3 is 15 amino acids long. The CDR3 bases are TGCAGTGCTAGTAGTGACATCCTAGCCAAAAACATTCAGTACTTC. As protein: CSASSDILAKNIQYF.

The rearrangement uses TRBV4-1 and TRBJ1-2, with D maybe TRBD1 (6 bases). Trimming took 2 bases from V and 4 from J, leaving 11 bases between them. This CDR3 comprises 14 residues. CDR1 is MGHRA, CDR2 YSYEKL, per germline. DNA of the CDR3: TGCGCCAGCAGCCAACATAGAGGGGGCTATGGCTACACCTTC. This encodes CASSQHRGGYGYTF.

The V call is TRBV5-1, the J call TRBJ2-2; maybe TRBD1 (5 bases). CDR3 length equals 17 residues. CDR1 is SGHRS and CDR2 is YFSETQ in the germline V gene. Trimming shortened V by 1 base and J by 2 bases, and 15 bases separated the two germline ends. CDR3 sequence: CASSLNLRRANTGELFF. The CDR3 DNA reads TGCGCCAGCAGCTTGAACCTTCGCAGGGCTAACACCGGGGAGCTGTTTTTT. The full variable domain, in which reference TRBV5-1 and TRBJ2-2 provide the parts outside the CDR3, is KAGVTQTPRYLIKTRGQQVTLSCSPISGHRSVSWYQQTPGQGLQFLFEYFSETQRNKGNFPGRFSGRQFSNSRSEMNVSTLELGDSALYLCASSLNLRRANTGELFFGEGSRLTVL.

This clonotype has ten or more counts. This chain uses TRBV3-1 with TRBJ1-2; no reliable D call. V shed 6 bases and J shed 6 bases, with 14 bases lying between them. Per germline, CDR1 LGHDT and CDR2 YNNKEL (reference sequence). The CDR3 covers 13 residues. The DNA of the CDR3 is TGTGCCAGCAGGTCCTCGAGGGCCCATGGCTACACCTTC. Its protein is CASRSSRAHGYTF.

CDR3 in amino acids: CASSPPGQSSYNEQFF. The CDR3 nucleotides read TGTGCCAGCTCACCACCGGGACAGAGCTCCTACAATGAGCAGTTCTTC. The chain has TRBV18 and TRBJ2-1, with 7 bases lining up with TRBD1. Unmatched junction bases numbered 2, after V lost 0 bases and J lost 0 bases. This CDR3 has 16 amino acids. CDR1 is KGHSH, CDR2 LQKENI, per germline.

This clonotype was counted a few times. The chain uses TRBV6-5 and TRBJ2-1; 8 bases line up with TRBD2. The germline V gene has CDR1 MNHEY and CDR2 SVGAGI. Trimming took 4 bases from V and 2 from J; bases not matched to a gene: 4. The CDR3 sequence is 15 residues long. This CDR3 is CASSSSAGAYNEQFF. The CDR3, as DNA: TGTGCCAGCAGTTCGTCAGCGGGGGCCTACAATGAGCAGTTCTTC.

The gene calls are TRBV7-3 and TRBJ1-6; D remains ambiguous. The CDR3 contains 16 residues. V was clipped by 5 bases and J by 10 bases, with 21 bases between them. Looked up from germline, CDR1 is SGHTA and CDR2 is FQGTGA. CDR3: CASSLHAPTNGSPLHF. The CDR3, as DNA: TGTGCCAGCAGCCTTCACGCACCGACGAATGGGTCACCCCTCCACTTT.

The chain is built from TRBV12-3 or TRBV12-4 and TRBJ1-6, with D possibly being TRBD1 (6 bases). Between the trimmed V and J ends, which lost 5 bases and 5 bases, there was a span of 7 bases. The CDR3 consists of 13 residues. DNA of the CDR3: TGTGCCAGCAGTGCAGGGGATAATTCACCCCTCCACTTT. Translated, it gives CASSAGDNSPLHF.

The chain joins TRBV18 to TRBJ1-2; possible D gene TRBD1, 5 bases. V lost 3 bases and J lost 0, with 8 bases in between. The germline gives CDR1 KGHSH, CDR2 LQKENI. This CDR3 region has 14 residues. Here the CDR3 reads CASSPTESNYGYTF. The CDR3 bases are TGTGCCAGCTCACCGACAGAATCTAACTATGGCTACACCTTC.

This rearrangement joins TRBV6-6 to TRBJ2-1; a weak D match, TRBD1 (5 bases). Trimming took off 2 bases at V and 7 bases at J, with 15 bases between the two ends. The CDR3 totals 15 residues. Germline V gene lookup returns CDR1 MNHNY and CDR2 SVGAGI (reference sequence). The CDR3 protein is CASSYPSRAGNEQFF. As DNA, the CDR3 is TGTGCCAGCAGTTACCCCAGCAGGGCCGGGAATGAGCAGTTCTTC.

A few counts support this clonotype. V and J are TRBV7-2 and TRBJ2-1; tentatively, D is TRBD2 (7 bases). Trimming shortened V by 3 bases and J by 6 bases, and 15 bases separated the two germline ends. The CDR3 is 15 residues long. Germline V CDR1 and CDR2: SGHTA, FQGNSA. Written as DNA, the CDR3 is TGTGCCAGCAGCTTCGTAGGGGGGGCCCCCAATGAGCAGTTCTTC. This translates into CASSFVGGAPNEQFF.

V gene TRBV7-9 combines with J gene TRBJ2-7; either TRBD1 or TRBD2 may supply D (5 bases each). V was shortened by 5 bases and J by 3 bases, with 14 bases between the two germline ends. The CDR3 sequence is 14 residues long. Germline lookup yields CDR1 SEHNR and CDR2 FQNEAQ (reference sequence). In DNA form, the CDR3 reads TGTGCCAGCAGCCAATCCGGGACGGACTACGAGCAGTACGTC. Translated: CASSQSGTDYEQYV.

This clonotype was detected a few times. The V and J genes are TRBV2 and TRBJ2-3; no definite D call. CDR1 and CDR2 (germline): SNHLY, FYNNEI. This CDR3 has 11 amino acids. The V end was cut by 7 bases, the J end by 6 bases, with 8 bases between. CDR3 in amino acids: CASNLGDTQYF. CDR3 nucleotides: TGTGCCAGCAACTTGGGGGATACGCAGTATTTT.

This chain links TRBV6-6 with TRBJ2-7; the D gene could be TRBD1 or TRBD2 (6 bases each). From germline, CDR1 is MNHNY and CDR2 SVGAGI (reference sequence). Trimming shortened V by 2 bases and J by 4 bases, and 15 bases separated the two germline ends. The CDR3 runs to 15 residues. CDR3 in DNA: TGTGCCAGCAGTTACGGGGGGCATGACTCTTACGAGCAGTACGTC. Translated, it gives CASSYGGHDSYEQYV.

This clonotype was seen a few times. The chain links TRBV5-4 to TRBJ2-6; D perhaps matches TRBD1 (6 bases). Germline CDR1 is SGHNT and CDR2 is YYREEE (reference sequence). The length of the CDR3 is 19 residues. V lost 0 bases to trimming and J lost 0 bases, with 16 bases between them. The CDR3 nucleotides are TGTGCCAGCAGCTTGGGGCTGGCAGGGGAAAACTCTGGGGCCAACGTCCTGACTTTC. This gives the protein CASSLGLAGENSGANVLTF.

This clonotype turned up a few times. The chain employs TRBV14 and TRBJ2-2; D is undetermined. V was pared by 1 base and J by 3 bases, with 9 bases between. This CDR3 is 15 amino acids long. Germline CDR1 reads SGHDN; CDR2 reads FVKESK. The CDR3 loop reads CASSQGISDTGELFF. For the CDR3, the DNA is TGTGCCAGCAGCCAAGGGATTTCGGACACCGGGGAGCTGTTTTTT.

The CDR3 coding sequence is TGTGCCATCATGGGGGAGGACACTGAAGCTTTCTTT. It translates to CAIMGEDTEAFF. The chain recombines TRBV10-3 with TRBJ1-1; possibly TRBD1 for D (5 bases). This CDR3 is 12 amino acids long. Germline V CDR1 and CDR2: ENHRY, SYGVKD. The ends were cut back, 7 bases at V and 3 bases at J, with 9 bases in the middle.

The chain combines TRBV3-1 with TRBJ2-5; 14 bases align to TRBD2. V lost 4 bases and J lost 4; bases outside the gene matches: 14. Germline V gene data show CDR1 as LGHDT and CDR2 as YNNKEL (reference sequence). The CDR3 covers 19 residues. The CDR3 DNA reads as TGTGCCAGCAGCCCGCTTCCGGGACTAGCGGGGGTCACGGGAGAGACCCAGTACTTC. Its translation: CASSPLPGLAGVTGETQYF.

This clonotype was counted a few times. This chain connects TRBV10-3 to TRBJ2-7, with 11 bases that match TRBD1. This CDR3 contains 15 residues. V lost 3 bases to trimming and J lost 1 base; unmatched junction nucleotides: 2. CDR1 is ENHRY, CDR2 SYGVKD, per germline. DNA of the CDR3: TGTGCCATCAGTGAAGGACAGGGGGCTTCCTACGAGCAGTACTTC. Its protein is CAISEGQGASYEQYF.

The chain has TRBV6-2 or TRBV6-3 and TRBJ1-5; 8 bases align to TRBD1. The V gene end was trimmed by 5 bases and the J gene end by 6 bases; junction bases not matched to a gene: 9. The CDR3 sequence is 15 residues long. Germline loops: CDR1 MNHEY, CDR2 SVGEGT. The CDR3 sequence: CASSPFGQGRQPQHF. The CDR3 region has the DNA TGTGCCAGCAGTCCCTTCGGACAGGGACGTCAGCCCCAGCATTTT.

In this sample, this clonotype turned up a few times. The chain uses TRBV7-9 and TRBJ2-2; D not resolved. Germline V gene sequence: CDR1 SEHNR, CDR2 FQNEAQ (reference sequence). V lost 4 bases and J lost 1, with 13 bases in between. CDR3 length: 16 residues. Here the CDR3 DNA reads TGTGCCAGCAGCTCCGCCGGGCAGGAGAACACCGGGGAGCTGTTTTTT. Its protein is CASSSAGQENTGELFF.

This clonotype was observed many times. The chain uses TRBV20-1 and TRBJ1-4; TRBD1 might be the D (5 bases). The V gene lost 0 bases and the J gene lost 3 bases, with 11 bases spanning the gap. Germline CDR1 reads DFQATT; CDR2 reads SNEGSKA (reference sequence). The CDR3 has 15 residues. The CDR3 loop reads CSARDPGGSNEKLFF. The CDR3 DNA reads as TGCAGTGCTAGAGATCCGGGGGGTTCTAATGAAAAACTGTTTTTT.

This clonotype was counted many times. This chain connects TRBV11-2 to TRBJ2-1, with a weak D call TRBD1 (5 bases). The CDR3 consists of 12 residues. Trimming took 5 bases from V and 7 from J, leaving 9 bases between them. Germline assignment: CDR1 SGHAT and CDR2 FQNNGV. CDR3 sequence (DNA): TGTGCCAGCAGCCTGAACAGGAATGAGCAGTTCTTC. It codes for CASSLNRNEQFF.

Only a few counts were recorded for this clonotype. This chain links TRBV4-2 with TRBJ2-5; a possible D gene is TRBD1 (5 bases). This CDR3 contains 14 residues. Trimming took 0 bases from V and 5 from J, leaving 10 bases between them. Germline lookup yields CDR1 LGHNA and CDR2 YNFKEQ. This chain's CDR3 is CASSQERTWETQYF. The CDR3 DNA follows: TGTGCCAGCAGCCAAGAACGGACATGGGAGACCCAGTACTTC.